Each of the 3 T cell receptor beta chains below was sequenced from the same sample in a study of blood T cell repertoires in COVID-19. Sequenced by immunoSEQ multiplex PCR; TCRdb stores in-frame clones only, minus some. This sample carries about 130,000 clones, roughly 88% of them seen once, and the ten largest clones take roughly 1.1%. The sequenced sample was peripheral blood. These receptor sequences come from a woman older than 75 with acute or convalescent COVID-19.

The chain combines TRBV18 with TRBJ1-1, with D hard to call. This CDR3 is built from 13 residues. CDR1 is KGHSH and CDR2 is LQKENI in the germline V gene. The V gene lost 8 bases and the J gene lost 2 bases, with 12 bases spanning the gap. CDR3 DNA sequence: TGTGCCAGCCAGTTACAGATAAACACTGAAGCTTTCTTT. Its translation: CASQLQINTEAFF. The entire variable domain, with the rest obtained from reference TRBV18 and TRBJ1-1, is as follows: NAGVMQNPRHLVRRRGQEARLRCSPMKGHSHVYWYRQLPEEGLKFMVYLQKENIIDESGMPKERFSAEFPKEGPSILRIQQVVRGDSAAYFCASQLQINTEAFFGQGTRLTVV.

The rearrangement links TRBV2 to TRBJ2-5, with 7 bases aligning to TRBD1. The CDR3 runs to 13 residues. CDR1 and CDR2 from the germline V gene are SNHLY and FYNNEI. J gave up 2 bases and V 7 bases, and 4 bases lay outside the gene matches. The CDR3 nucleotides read TGTGCCAGCATGAGGACAGGACAAGAGACCCAGTACTTC. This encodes CASMRTGQETQYF.

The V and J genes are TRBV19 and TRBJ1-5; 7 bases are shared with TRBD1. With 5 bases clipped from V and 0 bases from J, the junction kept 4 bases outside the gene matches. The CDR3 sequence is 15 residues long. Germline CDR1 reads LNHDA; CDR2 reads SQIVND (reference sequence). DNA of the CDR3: TGTGCCAGTAGTGGGGGACAGATTAGCAATCAGCCCCAGCATTTT. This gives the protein CASSGGQISNQPQHF.